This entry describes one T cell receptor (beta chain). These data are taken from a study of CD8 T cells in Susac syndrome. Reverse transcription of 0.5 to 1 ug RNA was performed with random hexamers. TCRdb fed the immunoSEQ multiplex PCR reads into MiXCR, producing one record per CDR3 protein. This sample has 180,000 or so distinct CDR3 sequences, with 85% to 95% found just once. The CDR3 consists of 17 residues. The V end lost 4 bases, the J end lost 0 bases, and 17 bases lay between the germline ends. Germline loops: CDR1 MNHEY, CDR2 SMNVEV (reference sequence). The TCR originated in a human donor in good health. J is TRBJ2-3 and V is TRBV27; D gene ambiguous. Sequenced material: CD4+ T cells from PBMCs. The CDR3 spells CASSYLVAVTSTDTQYF. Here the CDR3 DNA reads TGTGCCAGCAGTTACCTTGTCGCGGTTACTAGCACAGATACGCAGTATTTT.